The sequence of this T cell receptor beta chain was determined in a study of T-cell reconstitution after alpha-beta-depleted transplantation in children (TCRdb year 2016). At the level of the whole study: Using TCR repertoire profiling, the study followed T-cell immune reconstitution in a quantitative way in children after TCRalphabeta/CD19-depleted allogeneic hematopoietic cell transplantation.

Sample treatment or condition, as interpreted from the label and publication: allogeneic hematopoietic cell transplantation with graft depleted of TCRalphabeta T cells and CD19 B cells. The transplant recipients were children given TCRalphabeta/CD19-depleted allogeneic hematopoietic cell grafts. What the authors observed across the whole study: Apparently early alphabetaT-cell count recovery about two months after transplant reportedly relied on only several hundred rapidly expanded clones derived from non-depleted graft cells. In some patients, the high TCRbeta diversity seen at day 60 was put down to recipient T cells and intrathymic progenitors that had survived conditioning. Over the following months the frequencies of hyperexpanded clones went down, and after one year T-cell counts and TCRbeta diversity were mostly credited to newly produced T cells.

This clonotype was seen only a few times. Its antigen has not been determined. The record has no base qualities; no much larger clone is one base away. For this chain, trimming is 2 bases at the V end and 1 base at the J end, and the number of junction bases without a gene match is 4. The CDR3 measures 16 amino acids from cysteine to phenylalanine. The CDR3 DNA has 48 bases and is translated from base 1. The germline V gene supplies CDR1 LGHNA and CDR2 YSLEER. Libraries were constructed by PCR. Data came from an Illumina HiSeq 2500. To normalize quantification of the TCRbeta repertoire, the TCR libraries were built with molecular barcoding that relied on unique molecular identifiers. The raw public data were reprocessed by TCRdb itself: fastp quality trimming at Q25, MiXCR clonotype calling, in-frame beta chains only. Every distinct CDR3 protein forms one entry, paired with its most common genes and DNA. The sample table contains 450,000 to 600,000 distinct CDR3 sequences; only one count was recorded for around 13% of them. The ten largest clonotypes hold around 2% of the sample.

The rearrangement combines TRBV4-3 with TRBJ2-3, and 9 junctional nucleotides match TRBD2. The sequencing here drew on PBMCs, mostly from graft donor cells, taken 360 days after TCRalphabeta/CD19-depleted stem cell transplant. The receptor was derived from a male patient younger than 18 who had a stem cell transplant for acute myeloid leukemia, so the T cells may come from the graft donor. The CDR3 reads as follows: CASSQLSGRGTDTQYF. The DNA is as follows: TGCGCCAGCAGCCAACTTAGCGGGAGAGGCACAGATACGCAGTATTTT.